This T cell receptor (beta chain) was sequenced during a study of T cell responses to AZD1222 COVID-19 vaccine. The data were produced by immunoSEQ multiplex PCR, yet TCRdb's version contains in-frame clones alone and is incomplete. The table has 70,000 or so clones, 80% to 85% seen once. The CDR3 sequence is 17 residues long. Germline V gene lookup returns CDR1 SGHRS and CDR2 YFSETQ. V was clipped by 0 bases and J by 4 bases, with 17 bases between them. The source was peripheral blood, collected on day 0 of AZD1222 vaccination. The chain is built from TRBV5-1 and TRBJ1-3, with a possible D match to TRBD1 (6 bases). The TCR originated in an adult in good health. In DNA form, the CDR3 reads TGCGCCAGCAGCTTGGAAGGGGGTTCCCCAGCGGGAAACACCATATATTTT. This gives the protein CASSLEGGSPAGNTIYF.